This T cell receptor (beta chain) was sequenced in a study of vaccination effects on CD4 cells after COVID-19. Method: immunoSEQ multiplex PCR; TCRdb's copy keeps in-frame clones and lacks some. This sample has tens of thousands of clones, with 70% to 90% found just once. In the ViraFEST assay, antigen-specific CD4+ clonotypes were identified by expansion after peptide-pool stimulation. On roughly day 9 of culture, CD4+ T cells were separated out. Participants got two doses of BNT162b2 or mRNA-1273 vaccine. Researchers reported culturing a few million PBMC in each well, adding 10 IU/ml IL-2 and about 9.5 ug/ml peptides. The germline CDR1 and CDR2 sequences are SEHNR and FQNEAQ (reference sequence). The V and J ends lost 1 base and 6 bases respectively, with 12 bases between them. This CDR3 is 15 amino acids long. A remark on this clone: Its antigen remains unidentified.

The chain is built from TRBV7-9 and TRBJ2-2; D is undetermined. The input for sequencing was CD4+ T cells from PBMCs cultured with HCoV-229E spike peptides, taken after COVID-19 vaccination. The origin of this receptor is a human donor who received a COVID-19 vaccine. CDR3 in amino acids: CASSLVSGVPGELFF. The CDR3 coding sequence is TGTGCCAGCAGCTTAGTTTCTGGGGTCCCCGGGGAGCTGTTTTTT.